Presented here are 32 T cell receptor beta chains from one specimen sequenced in a study of cytomegalovirus exposure and HLA in healthy donors. Vbeta (60) and Jbeta (13) primers were used in the PCR. The table came from immunoSEQ multiplex PCR; TCRdb's copy has only in-frame clones and leaves some out. Here the sample spans approximately 190,000 clones, 81% being singletons. The sample was PBMCs. These receptors originate from a man aged 45-60 years in good health and CMV-seronegative.

A single count supports this clone. The J gene is TRBJ1-5, the V gene TRBV25-1, with a weak D call TRBD1 (6 bases). V was shortened by 1 base and J by 7 bases, with 11 bases between the two germline ends. CDR1 MGHDK and CDR2 SYGVNS come from the germline V gene. CDR3 length equals 14 residues. The CDR3: CASSESGAGQPQHF. The DNA for the CDR3 is TGTGCCAGCAGTGAATCAGGGGCAGGGCAGCCCCAGCATTTT.

This clone turned up a few times. Other DNA sequences in this specimen translate into the identical CDR3. CDR3 residues: CASSQDRASGNTIYF. In DNA form, the CDR3 reads TGCGCCAGCAGCCAGGACAGGGCCTCTGGAAACACCATATATTTT. This chain connects TRBV4-1 to TRBJ1-3; 8 nucleotides agree with TRBD1. Germline V gives CDR1 MGHRA, CDR2 YSYEKL. The V gene end was trimmed by 3 bases and the J gene end by 0 bases; junction bases not matched to a gene: 1. CDR3 size: 15 residues.

This clone has a single count. At one boundary the junction diverges from the germline segment, which might be a read error. V is TRBV7-3 and J is TRBJ2-1, with 8 bases that match TRBD1. The CDR3 is made up of 15 amino acids. The germline V gene has CDR1 SGHTA and CDR2 FQGTGA. DNA of the CDR3: TGTTCCAGCAGCTGGCCCGGGACAGGCGACAATGAGCAGTTCTTC. It yields the protein CSSSWPGTGDNEQFF.

The chain joins TRBV19 to TRBJ1-1, with TRBD1 matching over 9 bases. The CDR3 has 15 residues. Germline CDR1 and CDR2: LNHDA and SQIVND (reference sequence). Trimming cost V 4 bases and J 6 bases; bases outside gene matches: 9. The CDR3 protein is CASSRGTGRLAEAFF. The CDR3 DNA follows: TGTGCCAGTAGTAGGGGGACAGGGAGGTTGGCTGAAGCTTTCTTT.

The chain employs TRBV7-3 and TRBJ2-1, with TRBD2 identical over 9 bases. CDR3 length: 15 residues. V trimming: 5 bases; J trimming: 7 bases; junction bases outside the gene matches: 9. CDR1 is SGHTA and CDR2 is FQGTGA in the germline V gene. CDR3 in amino acids: CASSPLAGRRNEQFF. CDR3 sequence (DNA): TGTGCCAGCAGCCCCCTAGCGGGGAGGCGGAATGAGCAGTTCTTC.

DNA for the CDR3: TGCAGCGTTGAGGTCGGGGGTCGGTACGTCACTGAAGCTTTCTTT. It is translated as CSVEVGGRYVTEAFF. The rearrangement joins TRBV29-1 to TRBJ1-1; tentative D call: TRBD1 (5 bases). This CDR3 is built from 15 residues. V shed 3 bases and J shed 4 bases, with 18 bases lying between them. CDR1 and CDR2 (germline): SQVTM, ANQGSEA.

The chain links TRBV7-7 to TRBJ2-7; TRBD1 matches at 9 bases. Germline V CDR1 and CDR2: SSHAT, FNYEAQ (reference sequence). V shed 5 bases and J 4 bases; nucleotides not matched to a gene: 9. The CDR3 spans 15 residues. The CDR3: CASSRGGTGRYEQYF. The CDR3 region has the DNA TGTGCCAGCAGCAGGGGCGGGACAGGGCGATACGAGCAGTACTTC.

This chain links TRBV6-6 with TRBJ1-4, with D maybe TRBD1 (5 bases). The V and J ends lost 4 bases and 8 bases respectively, with 11 bases between them. This CDR3 is built from 13 residues. From germline, CDR1 is MNHNY and CDR2 SVGAGI (reference sequence). CDR3 coding DNA: TGTGCCAGCAGTTTCGACAGATACGAAAAACTGTTTTTT. It specifies CASSFDRYEKLFF.

The chain links TRBV11-3 to TRBJ2-1, with D hard to call. Germline V gene data show CDR1 as SGHNT and CDR2 as YENEEA. V dropped 2 bases and J dropped 0 bases, with 11 bases sitting between them. The CDR3 length is 16 residues. CDR3 residues: CASSLSRLSSYNEQFF. In nucleotides, the CDR3 is TGTGCCAGCAGCTTATCGCGGTTAAGCTCCTACAATGAGCAGTTCTTC. The entire variable domain, with the rest obtained from reference TRBV11-3 and TRBJ2-1, is as follows: EAGVVQSPRYKIIEKKQPVAFWCNPISGHNTLYWYLQNLGQGPELLIRYENEEAVDDSQLPKDRFSAERLKGVDSTLKIQPAELGDSAVYLCASSLSRLSSYNEQFFGPGTRLTVL.

The chain couples TRBV2 to TRBJ2-2; tentative D call: TRBD1 (6 bases). Germline V gives CDR1 SNHLY, CDR2 FYNNEI. Trimming shortened V by 6 bases and J by 2 bases, and 13 bases separated the two germline ends. The CDR3 is made up of 15 amino acids. The CDR3 is CASSKGTPNTGELFF. In DNA, the CDR3 is TGTGCCAGCAGCAAAGGGACACCTAACACCGGGGAGCTGTTTTTT.

The rearrangement links TRBV10-2 to TRBJ1-5, with D hard to call. Germline loops: CDR1 WSHSY, CDR2 SAAADI. V lost 2 bases and J 0 bases, leaving 11 bases between the germline ends. The CDR3 spans 16 residues. The CDR3 nucleotides are TGCGCCAGCAGTGAGGGTAGCGCTTTTAGCAATCAGCCCCAGCATTTT. Its translation is CASSEGSAFSNQPQHF.

The chain uses TRBV28 and TRBJ1-1, with 7 nucleotides matching TRBD1. Germline assignment: CDR1 MDHEN and CDR2 SYDVKM. Losses at the gene ends were 5 bases for V and 5 bases for J; bases not matched to a gene: 8. The CDR3 extends over 14 amino acids. CDR3 sequence reads: CASSLQTGQTEAFF. The CDR3 DNA reads TGTGCCAGCAGTCTACAGACAGGGCAAACTGAAGCTTTCTTT.

The chain uses TRBV2 and TRBJ2-5, with 7 bases identical to TRBD1. The CDR3 is 14 residues long. Germline trimming cut 7 bases from V and 4 bases from J; bases unmatched to any gene: 9. The germline V gene encodes CDR1 SNHLY and CDR2 FYNNEI. The CDR3, as DNA: TGTGCCAGCAAACCCCCCGACAGGGCAGAGACCCAGTACTTC. This gives the protein CASKPPDRAETQYF. Full variable domain (outside the CDR3, taken from reference TRBV2 and TRBJ2-5): EPEVTQTPSHQVTQMGQEVILRCVPISNHLYFYWYRQILGQKVEFLVSFYNNEISEKSEIFDDQFSVERPDGSNFTLKIRSTKLEDSAMYFCASKPPDRAETQYFGPGTRLLVL.

The chain couples TRBV10-3 to TRBJ2-3; 12 bases line up with TRBD1. The CDR3 is 17 residues long. The V and J ends lost 4 bases and 4 bases, in that order; junction bases with no gene match: 9. Germline V gives CDR1 ENHRY, CDR2 SYGVKD. CDR3 sequence reads: CAISGTPGTGGSDTQYF. In DNA form, the CDR3 reads TGTGCCATCAGTGGAACCCCCGGGACAGGGGGCTCAGATACGCAGTATTTT.

The V and J genes are TRBV9 and TRBJ2-1; D perhaps matches TRBD2 (6 bases). From germline, CDR1 is SGDLS and CDR2 YYNGEE. V was trimmed by 4 bases and J by 0 bases, leaving 11 bases between them. The CDR3 is 15 residues long. This chain's CDR3 is CASSFREASYNEQFF. CDR3 coding DNA: TGTGCCAGCAGCTTCAGGGAGGCCTCCTACAATGAGCAGTTCTTC.

With respect to this clone: The sample contains more than one DNA sequence encoding this CDR3. The chain employs TRBV4-3 and TRBJ1-1, with a weak D call TRBD1 (6 bases). V lost 0 bases and J lost 4, with 12 bases in between. The CDR3 sequence is 15 residues long. Germline assignment: CDR1 LGHNA and CDR2 YSLEER. The CDR3 here is CASSQEPRGSTEAFF. The CDR3 DNA sequence: TGCGCCAGCAGCCAAGAGCCCAGGGGTTCCACTGAAGCTTTCTTT.

V usage is TRBV7-2 and J usage is TRBJ2-1; the D gene is possibly TRBD1 (7 bases). Germline-derived CDR1 and CDR2 are SGHTA and FQGNSA. The V end was cut by 5 bases, the J end by 7 bases, with 21 bases between. The CDR3 runs 16 residues. The CDR3 sequence: CASSPRPQGGGNEQFF. The DNA of the CDR3 is TGTGCCAGCAGCCCCCGCCCCCAGGGGGGCGGAAATGAGCAGTTCTTC.

This rearrangement joins TRBV19 to TRBJ1-1; D gene unclear. Trimming pared 3 bases from V and 1 base from J, leaving 3 bases between. The CDR3 consists of 12 residues. Germline V gene data show CDR1 as LNHDA and CDR2 as SQIVND (reference sequence). The CDR3 nucleotides read TGTGCCAGTAGTATCGGGAACACTGAAGCTTTCTTT. Protein product: CASSIGNTEAFF.

The V call is TRBV28, the J call TRBJ1-1; 8 bases align to TRBD1. The CDR3 runs 15 residues. With V trimmed by 5 bases and J by 5 bases, 10 bases remained unmatched. In germline, CDR1 is MDHEN, CDR2 SYDVKM. Here the CDR3 reads CASSLGQGGSTEAFF. CDR3 in DNA: TGTGCCAGCAGTCTCGGACAGGGCGGGAGTACTGAAGCTTTCTTT.

This chain joins TRBV10-3 and TRBJ1-1, with a possible D match to TRBD1 (5 bases). The V gene lost 5 bases and the J gene lost 6 bases, with 16 bases spanning the gap. The CDR3 loop spans 14 amino acids. Germline CDR1 is ENHRY and CDR2 is SYGVKD. CDR3 amino acids: CAISSNGQISEAFF. In DNA, the CDR3 is TGTGCCATCAGTTCTAACGGACAAATCTCTGAAGCTTTCTTT.

The chain is built from TRBV2 and TRBJ2-3; D is unresolved. Per the germline V gene, CDR1 is SNHLY and CDR2 is FYNNEI. The ends were cut back, 1 base at V and 6 bases at J, with 14 bases in the middle. The CDR3 extends over 15 amino acids. The CDR3: CASSEVTGRADTQYF. Written as DNA, the CDR3 is TGTGCCAGCAGTGAAGTAACGGGTCGTGCGGATACGCAGTATTTT.

V gene TRBV7-9 combines with J gene TRBJ2-7; D may be TRBD1 (5 bases). The CDR3 has 15 residues. Germline-derived CDR1 and CDR2 are SEHNR and FQNEAQ (reference sequence). The germline V and J ends were trimmed by 1 base and 0 bases, with 10 bases remaining between them. The CDR3 coding sequence is TGTGCCAGCAGCTTAGGCCCAGGGCGCTCCTACGAGCAGTACTTC. Translation: CASSLGPGRSYEQYF. Full variable domain (missing parts from reference TRBV7-9 and TRBJ2-7): DTGVSQNPRHKITKRGQNVTFRCDPISEHNRLYWYRQTLGQGPEFLTYFQNEAQLEKSRLLSDRFSAERPKGSFSTLEIQRTEQGDSAMYLCASSLGPGRSYEQYFGPGTRLTVT.

Concerning this clone itself: The sample contains more than one DNA sequence encoding this CDR3. The V call is TRBV7-2, the J call TRBJ1-1; tentatively, D is TRBD1 (5 bases). Germline assignment: CDR1 SGHTA and CDR2 FQGNSA. This CDR3 contains 14 residues. V was pared by 6 bases and J by 2 bases, with 13 bases between. The CDR3 loop is CASSLLGVNTEAFF. The CDR3 nucleotides are TGTGCCAGCAGTCTGTTAGGGGTAAACACTGAAGCTTTCTTT. The whole variable domain, remainder taken from reference TRBV7-2 and TRBJ1-1, is GAGVSQSPSNKVTEKGKDVELRCDPISGHTALYWYRQSLGQGLEFLIYFQGNSAPDKSGLPSDRFSAERTGGSVSTLTIQRTQQEDSAVYLCASSLLGVNTEAFFGQGTRLTVV.

This clone occurred once. The V call is TRBV7-9, the J call TRBJ2-7, with TRBD1 matching over 9 bases. The V segment lost 8 bases and the J segment 5 bases; nucleotides outside the gene matches: 10. Germline V gene data show CDR1 as SEHNR and CDR2 as FQNEAQ (reference sequence). CDR3 length: 14 amino acids. CDR3 nucleotides: TGTGCCAGCGCCGGGACAGGGTCTCCCCACGAGCAGTACTTC. Translation: CASAGTGSPHEQYF.

The chain uses TRBV29-1 and TRBJ1-1, with a possible D match to TRBD1 (5 bases). The germline V gene encodes CDR1 SQVTM and CDR2 ANQGSEA. The germline V and J ends were trimmed by 6 bases and 0 bases, with 8 bases remaining between them. This CDR3 region has 12 residues. CDR3 region: CSVAGLNTEAFF. The DNA for the CDR3 is TGCAGCGTGGCAGGGCTGAACACTGAAGCTTTCTTT.

The CDR3 DNA is TGTGCCAGCTCACCACCTTCTAACAGGGACCCCTACGAGCAGTACTTC. It yields the protein CASSPPSNRDPYEQYF. The rearrangement uses TRBV18 and TRBJ2-7, with a weak D call TRBD1 (6 bases). Germline V CDR1 and CDR2: KGHSH, LQKENI. Trimming took off 0 bases at V and 2 bases at J, with 14 bases between the two ends. The CDR3 loop spans 16 amino acids.

V is TRBV5-1 and J is TRBJ2-3; maybe TRBD2 (5 bases). The V gene's germline CDR1 is SGHRS and CDR2 YFSETQ. This CDR3 comprises 15 residues. V lost 2 bases and J 0 bases, leaving 10 bases between the germline ends. DNA of the CDR3: TGCGCCAGCAGCTTCCTAGCCCCTAGCACAGATACGCAGTATTTT. It is translated as CASSFLAPSTDTQYF.

This clone has just one count. The rearrangement uses TRBV15 and TRBJ2-1, with TRBD1 identical over 12 bases. With V trimmed by 6 bases and J by 8 bases, 23 bases remained unmatched. The CDR3 is 20 amino acids. Germline values: CDR1 LNHNV, CDR2 YYDKDF (reference sequence). CDR3 bases: TGTGCCACCAGTCCTGGGACAGGGGGCTGGGGCGGGGGGCCCCTCGATGAGCAGTTCTTC. As protein: CATSPGTGGWGGGPLDEQFF.

This chain connects TRBV7-8 to TRBJ2-1, with 7 positions matching TRBD2. V lost 2 bases, J lost 0 bases, and 13 bases stayed unmatched. Germline-derived CDR1 and CDR2 are SGHVS and FQNEAQ. This CDR3 contains 19 residues. CDR3 bases: TGTGCCAGCAGCTTATTGTTCAGCGGGGCGATTGACTCCTACAATGAGCAGTTCTTC. Translated: CASSLLFSGAIDSYNEQFF.

The rearrangement uses TRBV9 and TRBJ2-1; TRBD2 aligns across 10 bases. CDR3 length equals 17 residues. The trim removed 0 bases at V and 3 bases at J, leaving 6 bases unmatched. Looked up from germline, CDR1 is SGDLS and CDR2 is YYNGEE. The chain's CDR3 is CASSVEDSGGFYNEQFF. The DNA for the CDR3 is TGTGCCAGCAGCGTAGAAGATAGCGGGGGGTTCTACAATGAGCAGTTCTTC. Looking up the rest from reference TRBV9 and TRBJ2-1 gives the full variable domain: DSGVTQTPKHLITATGQRVTLRCSPRSGDLSVYWYQQSLDQGLQFLIQYYNGEERAKGNILERFSAQQFPDLHSELNLSSLELGDSALYFCASSVEDSGGFYNEQFFGPGTRLTVL.

The chain couples TRBV5-4 to TRBJ1-2, with D perhaps matching TRBD1 (6 bases). The germline gives CDR1 SGHNT, CDR2 YYREEE (reference sequence). The length of the CDR3 is 16 residues. V lost 0 bases and J lost 8, with 20 bases in between. CDR3 bases: TGTGCCAGCAGCTTGGCCCTGGGCAGGGGAATGGGCGGCTACACCTTC. The encoded protein is CASSLALGRGMGGYTF.

The J gene is TRBJ2-7, the V gene TRBV7-6; perhaps TRBD2 as D (6 bases). V dropped 2 bases and J dropped 3 bases, with 11 bases sitting between them. The CDR3 spans 14 residues. CDR1 SGHVS and CDR2 FNYEAQ come from the germline V gene. The CDR3 is CASSLTPGDYEQYF. The CDR3 nucleotides read TGTGCCAGCAGCTTAACCCCGGGGGACTACGAGCAGTACTTC.